Presented here are 2 T cell receptor beta chains from one specimen sequenced in a study of blood T cell repertoires in COVID-19 (dated by TCRdb to between 2020 and 2021). Library generation was performed with the immunoSEQ multiplex PCR assay. Entries here come from immuneACCESS through TCRdb and include only in-frame sequences with V and J called. Some clones fail to appear in such tables; in the studies checked, an unresolved V gene covers under half of the shortfall, and the cause of the remainder is unknown. The sample contains around 390,000 clones, around nine tenths of them found a single time. The ten largest account for 10% of the sample. The sequencing input was PBMCs or T cells enriched from blood (not recorded which). The receptors derive from a woman aged 50 to 60 who had recovered from COVID-19.

A single count supports this clone. The chain uses TRBV2 and TRBJ2-5, with D possibly being TRBD1 (5 bases). Germline values: CDR1 SNHLY, CDR2 FYNNEI. V lost 6 bases and J lost 4, with 9 bases in between. The CDR3 totals 12 residues. This CDR3 is CASRDTGETQYF. In DNA form, the CDR3 reads TGTGCCAGCAGGGATACAGGAGAGACCCAGTACTTC.

The V call is TRBV5-8, the J call TRBJ1-3; 9 positions agree with TRBD1. Germline lookup yields CDR1 SGHTS and CDR2 YDEGEE. With 4 bases clipped from V and 4 bases from J, the junction kept 12 bases outside the gene matches. This CDR3 has 17 amino acids. The CDR3 sequence is CASSPERDRVFGNTIYF. The CDR3 nucleotides are TGTGCCAGCAGCCCCGAGCGGGACAGGGTCTTCGGAAACACCATATATTTT.